This T cell receptor (beta chain) was obtained from a study of CD8 T cells in ankylosing spondylitis. Study findings and constraints: Blood from ankylosing spondylitis patients appeared to carry a characteristic roughly eight-variant TCR beta motif. Reactive arthritis synovial fluid and blood previously showed some of these motif variants.

By quantitative 5'-RACE with molecular barcodes, the TCR beta libraries were made. In TCRdb, the 5' RACE reads were re-called with MiXCR into one record per CDR3 protein. The sample lists fewer than 500,000 distinct CDR3 sequences, about 20% occurring once. Germline V gene data show CDR1 as LGHDT and CDR2 as YNNKEL (reference sequence). V lost 2 bases to trimming and J lost 9 bases, with 17 bases between them. The CDR3 spans 15 residues. Regarding this clonotype: Its specificity is unknown.

This chain uses TRBV3-1 with TRBJ1-5; D uncertain. Sequencing input: blood, either unsorted or a sorted T cell fraction (not recorded which). This TCR derives from a male donor with ankylosing spondylitis. CDR3 DNA sequence: TGTGCCAGCAGCCAAAACGGCGGAGGGTTCGGGCCCCAGCATTTT. Protein: CASSQNGGGFGPQHF.